This is a list of T cell receptor beta chains from one sample in a study of blood T cell repertoires in COVID-19. Produced via immunoSEQ multiplex PCR; TCRdb's table is partial and in-frame only. The repertoire consists of around 270,000 clones, with roughly 86% occurring once and the leading ten covering about 5%. Sequencing was done on a sample of peripheral blood. The receptors stem from a woman aged 55-70 years with COVID-19, enrolled during active disease. CDR3s leave out the opening cysteine and the closing phenylalanine or tryptophan. Fields, in order: V gene, J gene, CDR3 protein.

>TRBV9|TRBJ1-1
ASSVKGATEAF
>TRBV19|TRBJ2-4
ASSIASGSRDIQY
>TRBV6-1|TRBJ1-5
ASSVGTAQYNQPQH
>TRBV2|TRBJ1-2
ASSPAPGGMGYGYT
>TRBV16|TRBJ1-5
ASSQMTSNQPQH
>TRBV10-3|TRBJ2-7
AISVPRGLTSYEQY
>TRBV7-2|TRBJ2-2
ASSFSSGRSGELF
>TRBV15|TRBJ2-2
ATSRVKQLRGQRISNTGELF
>TRBV29-1|TRBJ1-2
SVATGNYGYT
>TRBV9|TRBJ2-1
ASSVIASASYNEQF
>TRBV3-1/TRBV3-2|TRBJ1-4
ASSYRGRNEKLF
>TRBV2|TRBJ1-5
ASRSQGSNQPQH